This T cell receptor beta chain is drawn from a study of blood T cell repertoires in COVID-19. Whole-study context: The United States, Italy and Spain supplied acute and convalescent COVID-19 samples. In each case, the material was cDNA or gDNA derived from T cells, B-cell-depleted T cells, or PBMCs.

Per the original data handling: Amplifying reference gene primers gave estimates of nucleated cell counts. Clones were read by immunoSEQ multiplex PCR, and TCRdb kept only the in-frame ones, dropping some. V, J and clone size are those of that table, while D and trimming were read from the DNA. This table holds around 55,000 clones, roughly 90% found once. Sequenced: peripheral blood. This clonotype was sampled from a man aged 55 to 69 with active COVID-19.

The CDR3 bases are TGTGCCAGCAGTAAACTAGCGGGAGTCTACAATGAGCAGTTCTTC. Translated, it gives CASSKLAGVYNEQFF. The genes are TRBV6-5 and TRBJ2-1; 11 bases fit TRBD2. The CDR3 runs 15 residues. With 5 bases clipped from V and 3 bases from J, the junction kept 3 bases outside the gene matches. Germline V gene sequence: CDR1 MNHEY, CDR2 SVGAGI.